This T cell receptor beta chain derives from a study of cytomegalovirus exposure and HLA in healthy donors. On the study more broadly: Of 350 to 400 genotyped donors, roughly 76% grouped in the Caucasian-associated ancestry cluster.

This CDR3 contains 18 residues. V lost 0 bases, J lost 6 bases, and 12 bases stayed unmatched. Germline CDR1 is MNHEY and CDR2 is SMNVEV (reference sequence). It was with 60 Vbeta and 13 Jbeta primers that the PCR ran. Generated by immunoSEQ multiplex PCR, the TCRdb table keeps only in-frame clones and is missing some. The sample holds 150,000 to 200,000 clones, 75% to 85% seen once. V is TRBV27 and J is TRBJ1-5; 9 bases line up with TRBD1. Sequencing was done on a sample of PBMCs. The TCR sequence derives from a boy younger than 18 in good health and CMV-seronegative. The CDR3 DNA sequence: TGTGCCAGCAGTTTATCGTCCTTGGGGACAGGGTACGTTCAGCCCCAGCATTTT. Amino acids: CASSLSSLGTGYVQPQHF.